Listed below are T cell receptor beta chains from one sample, sequenced in a study of T cells after posttransplantation cyclophosphamide. Libraries were prepared by immunoSEQ multiplex PCR; TCRdb keeps only in-frame clonotypes and omits some of them. The sample lists some 66,000 clones, around 95% occurring once. Source material: PBMCs. Source of these receptors: a young woman in good health and a related stem cell transplant donor. The CDR3 runs from the conserved cysteine through the conserved F or W. The order of the fields is J gene, CDR3 length, V gene, clone size, D gene, CDR3 protein, CDR3 DNA. The D gene is left open where the match is weak. A clone size is listed for some rows: how often the clone was seen (once, few, many), or a class if it is expanded.

J gene: TRBJ2-1
CDR3 length: 14
V gene: TRBV10-1
clone size: -
D gene: TRBD2
CDR3 protein: CASSESGGGNEQFF
CDR3 DNA: TGCGCCAGCAGTGAGTCAGGCGGGGGTAATGAGCAGTTCTTC

J gene: TRBJ1-6
CDR3 length: 12
V gene: TRBV19
clone size: -
D gene: -
CDR3 protein: CASSISGSPLHF
CDR3 DNA: TGTGCCAGTAGTATATCAGGTTCACCCCTCCACTTT

J gene: TRBJ2-2
CDR3 length: 14
V gene: TRBV5-1
clone size: -
D gene: -
CDR3 protein: CASSWEVNTGELFF
CDR3 DNA: TGCGCCAGCAGCTGGGAGGTAAACACCGGGGAGCTGTTTTTT

J gene: TRBJ1-1
CDR3 length: 13
V gene: TRBV4-3
clone size: -
D gene: -
CDR3 protein: CASSQEVNTEAFF
CDR3 DNA: TGCGCCAGCAGCCAAGAGGTGAACACTGAAGCTTTCTTT

J gene: TRBJ2-7
CDR3 length: 14
V gene: TRBV9
clone size: -
D gene: -
CDR3 protein: CASSVELGKGEQYF
CDR3 DNA: TGTGCCAGCAGCGTAGAATTAGGGAAGGGCGAGCAGTACTTC

J gene: TRBJ2-7
CDR3 length: 16
V gene: TRBV7-8
clone size: once
D gene: -
CDR3 protein: CASSLLPNRALDEQYF
CDR3 DNA: TGTGCCAGCAGCCTGCTGCCTAACCGCGCACTTGATGAGCAGTACTTC

J gene: TRBJ2-3
CDR3 length: 14
V gene: TRBV6-5
clone size: -
D gene: -
CDR3 protein: CASSGTWGADTQYF
CDR3 DNA: TGTGCCAGCAGTGGGACTTGGGGGGCAGATACGCAGTATTTT

J gene: TRBJ2-2
CDR3 length: 14
V gene: TRBV14
clone size: -
D gene: -
CDR3 protein: CASSQGRQIGELFF
CDR3 DNA: TGTGCCAGCAGCCAAGGCAGACAGATCGGGGAGCTGTTTTTT

J gene: TRBJ2-5
CDR3 length: 12
V gene: TRBV10-1
clone size: -
D gene: -
CDR3 protein: CASSESPETQYF
CDR3 DNA: TGCGCCAGCAGTGAGTCTCCAGAGACCCAGTACTTC

J gene: TRBJ1-5
CDR3 length: 14
V gene: TRBV7-2
clone size: once
D gene: TRBD1
CDR3 protein: CASSPDRVNQPQHF
CDR3 DNA: TGTGCCAGCAGCCCAGACAGGGTCAATCAGCCCCAGCATTTT

J gene: TRBJ1-2
CDR3 length: 14
V gene: TRBV27
clone size: -
D gene: -
CDR3 protein: CASRLRRGADGYTF
CDR3 DNA: TGTGCCAGCAGACTCCGGAGGGGGGCCGATGGCTACACCTTC

J gene: TRBJ1-4
CDR3 length: 15
V gene: TRBV6-5
clone size: -
D gene: -
CDR3 protein: CASSYARLTNEKLFF
CDR3 DNA: TGTGCCAGCAGTTACGCGCGGTTGACTAATGAAAAACTGTTTTTT

J gene: TRBJ1-6
CDR3 length: 14
V gene: TRBV6-6
clone size: -
D gene: -
CDR3 protein: CASSYTRAETPLHF
CDR3 DNA: TGTGCCAGCAGTTACACTCGGGCGGAAACACCCCTCCACTTT

J gene: TRBJ1-3
CDR3 length: 11
V gene: TRBV2
clone size: -
D gene: -
CDR3 protein: CASRRVNTIYF
CDR3 DNA: TGTGCCAGCCGACGGGTAAACACCATATATTTT

J gene: TRBJ2-3
CDR3 length: 12
V gene: TRBV29-1
clone size: -
D gene: -
CDR3 protein: CSVEGDTPGLYF
CDR3 DNA: TGCAGCGTTGAAGGGGATACCCCGGGGCTGTATTTT

J gene: TRBJ1-1
CDR3 length: 17
V gene: TRBV4-2
clone size: few
D gene: -
CDR3 protein: CASSQKVQGLGDTEAFF
CDR3 DNA: TGTGCCAGCAGCCAGAAAGTCCAGGGGCTGGGCGACACTGAAGCTTTCTTT

J gene: TRBJ2-1
CDR3 length: 15
V gene: TRBV18
clone size: -
D gene: -
CDR3 protein: CASSPEVIPYNEQFF
CDR3 DNA: TGTGCCAGCTCCCCGGAGGTCATCCCCTACAATGAGCAGTTCTTC